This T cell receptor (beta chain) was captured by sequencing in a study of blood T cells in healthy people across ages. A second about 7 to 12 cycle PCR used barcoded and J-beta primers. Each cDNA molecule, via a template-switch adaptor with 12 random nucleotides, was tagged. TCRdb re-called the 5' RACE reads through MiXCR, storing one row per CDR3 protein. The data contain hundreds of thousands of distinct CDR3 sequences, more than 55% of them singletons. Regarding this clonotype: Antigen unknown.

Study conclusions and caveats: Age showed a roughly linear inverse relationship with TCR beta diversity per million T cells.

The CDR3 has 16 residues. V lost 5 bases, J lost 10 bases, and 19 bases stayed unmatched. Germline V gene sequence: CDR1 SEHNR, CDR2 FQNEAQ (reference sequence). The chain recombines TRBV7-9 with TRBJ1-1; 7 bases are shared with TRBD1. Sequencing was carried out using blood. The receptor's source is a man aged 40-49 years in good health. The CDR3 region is CASSTSTGTGTPGAFF. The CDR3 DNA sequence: TGTGCCAGCAGCACATCGACAGGGACGGGGACACCGGGAGCTTTCTTT.